One and the same sample provided the 12 T cell receptor beta chains below, sequenced in a study of shared clonotypes between healthy human individuals. Clones were read by immunoSEQ multiplex PCR, and TCRdb kept only the in-frame ones, dropping some. The data show about 2.1 million clones, around 95% seen once. Naive CD8 cells lacked CD45RO and underwent positive selection for CCR7, leaving out terminally differentiated effector memory CD45RA+ cells. Sequenced: naive CD8+ T cells from PBMCs. These TCRs come from a man in his late teens or twenties in good health. Some clones in this sample may be carry-over from other donors' samples.

The chain is built from TRBV13 and TRBJ2-3; 14 bases are a match to TRBD2. This CDR3 has 15 residues. J lost 6 bases, V lost 5 bases, and 4 bases had no gene match. Looked up from germline, CDR1 is PRHDT and CDR2 is FYEKMQ (reference sequence). CDR3 in amino acids: CASSDRTSGRDTQYF. DNA for the CDR3: TGTGCCAGCAGCGACCGGACTAGCGGGAGGGATACGCAGTATTTT.

Here the CDR3 DNA reads TGTGCCAGCAGGTGGACCTCGTCCAACAATCAGCCCCAGCATTTT. Residues: CASRWTSSNNQPQHF. This chain uses TRBV28 with TRBJ1-5; D gene ambiguous. With 6 bases removed from V and 3 bases from J, the gap between germline ends came to 15 bases. The CDR3 contains 15 residues. Germline V CDR1 and CDR2: MDHEN, SYDVKM.

The chain employs TRBV29-1 and TRBJ2-3; 10 positions match TRBD2. The germline gives CDR1 SQVTM, CDR2 ANQGSEA. Unmatched junction bases numbered 20, after V lost 2 bases and J lost 0 bases. This CDR3 region has 21 residues. The CDR3 DNA reads as TGCAGCGTTGAACACGGTTTGGGGGTTCTAGCGGGAGTACTGAGCACAGATACGCAGTATTTT. Protein: CSVEHGLGVLAGVLSTDTQYF.

This chain connects TRBV9 to TRBJ2-7, with D perhaps TRBD2 (6 bases). This CDR3 contains 15 residues. Germline-derived CDR1 and CDR2 are SGDLS and YYNGEE. Trimming removed 0 bases at V and 6 bases at J, with 16 bases between. CDR3 DNA sequence: TGTGCCAGCAGCGTAGGGTCCACCCCGCGGGGCGAGCAGTACTTC. Amino acids: CASSVGSTPRGEQYF.

This clone was seen only a few times. The chain links TRBV30 to TRBJ1-1; D possibly corresponds to TRBD1 (5 bases). CDR1 and CDR2 from the germline V gene are GTSNPN and SVGIG (reference sequence). The CDR3 spans 14 residues. Trimming took 7 bases from V and 10 from J, leaving 25 bases between them. CDR3 nucleotides: TGTGCCTCACAAGGGGCCCGAGGATTTTCTGGAGCTTTCTTT. It codes for CASQGARGFSGAFF.

This clone has just a few counts. This chain uses TRBV11-2 with TRBJ2-7; TRBD1 matches at 8 bases. J lost 2 bases, V lost 3 bases, and 9 bases had no gene match. There are 16 residues in the CDR3. CDR1 and CDR2 (germline): SGHAT, FQNNGV. In DNA form, the CDR3 reads TGTGCCAGCAGCTTCCAAAAAGACAGGGGACCCTACGAGCAGTACTTC. It encodes CASSFQKDRGPYEQYF.

On this clone: Additional DNA sequences in this sample encode the identical CDR3. V and J are TRBV7-3 and TRBJ2-1, with a tentative D call TRBD1 (6 bases). From germline, CDR1 is SGHTA and CDR2 FQGTGA. Trimming cost V 2 bases and J 5 bases, with 7 bases left between them. The CDR3 has 13 residues. CDR3 sequence: CASSLGGHNEQFF. CDR3 in DNA: TGTGCCAGCAGCTTAGGGGGCCACAATGAGCAGTTCTTC.

The chain recombines TRBV29-1 with TRBJ2-1, with TRBD1 identical over 7 bases. CDR1 is SQVTM, CDR2 ANQGSEA, per germline. Losses at the gene ends were 2 bases for V and 4 bases for J; bases not matched to a gene: 8. CDR3 length: 15 residues. The CDR3, as DNA: TGCAGCGTTGAAAGGACAGGCGCTAAGTACAATGAGCAGTTCTTC. It encodes CSVERTGAKYNEQFF.

The J gene is TRBJ2-2, the V gene TRBV9; weak D call: TRBD2 (5 bases). CDR3 length: 14 residues. V lost 3 bases to trimming and J lost 7 bases, with 13 bases between them. CDR1 SGDLS and CDR2 YYNGEE come from the germline V gene. The CDR3 sequence is CASSGGVTGGELFF. DNA for the CDR3: TGTGCCAGCAGCGGGGGAGTCACTGGCGGGGAGCTGTTTTTT.

This clone was counted only a few times. The gene calls are TRBV4-2 and TRBJ1-3; unclear D gene. V gave up 1 base and J gave up 3 bases, with 4 bases separating them. Germline CDR1 LGHNA, CDR2 YNFKEQ. The CDR3 is 13 amino acids. CDR3 nucleotides: TGTGCCAGCAGCCAAGGATTTGGAAACACCATATATTTT. Its translation is CASSQGFGNTIYF.

The chain has TRBV5-6 and TRBJ2-3; D is undetermined. Germline-derived CDR1 and CDR2 are SGHDT and YYEEEE. With 2 bases removed from V and 0 bases from J, the gap between germline ends came to 7 bases. The CDR3 totals 14 residues. The CDR3 coding sequence is TGTGCCAGCAGCTTCGGTTCTAGCACAGATACGCAGTATTTT. Translating it yields CASSFGSSTDTQYF. Complete variable domain (other parts from reference TRBV5-6 and TRBJ2-3): DAGVTQSPTHLIKTRGQQVTLRCSPKSGHDTVSWYQQALGQGPQFIFQYYEEEERQRGNFPDRFSGHQFPNYSSELNVNALLLGDSALYLCASSFGSSTDTQYFGPGTRLTVL.

This chain uses TRBV4-1 with TRBJ2-5, with 8 nucleotides matching TRBD1. CDR3 length: 16 residues. Germline values: CDR1 MGHRA, CDR2 YSYEKL. The junction had 9 bases not matched to a gene; V was cut back by 2 bases and J by 4 bases. The CDR3 nucleotides read TGCGCCAGCAGCCAAATCCCCGGACAGGGTGGAGAGACCCAGTACTTC. Amino acids: CASSQIPGQGGETQYF.